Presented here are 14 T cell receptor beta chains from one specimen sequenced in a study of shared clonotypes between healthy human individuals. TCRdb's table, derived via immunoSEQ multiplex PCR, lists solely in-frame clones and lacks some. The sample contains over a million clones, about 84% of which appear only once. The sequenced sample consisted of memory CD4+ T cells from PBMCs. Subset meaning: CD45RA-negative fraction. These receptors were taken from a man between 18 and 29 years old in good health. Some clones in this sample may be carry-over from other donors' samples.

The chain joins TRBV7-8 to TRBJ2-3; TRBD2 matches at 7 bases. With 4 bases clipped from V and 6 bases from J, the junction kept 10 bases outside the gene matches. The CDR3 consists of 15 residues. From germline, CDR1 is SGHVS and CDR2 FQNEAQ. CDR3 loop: CASSSLAAARDTQYF. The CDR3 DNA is TGTGCCAGCAGCTCCCTAGCGGCCGCCCGGGATACGCAGTATTTT.

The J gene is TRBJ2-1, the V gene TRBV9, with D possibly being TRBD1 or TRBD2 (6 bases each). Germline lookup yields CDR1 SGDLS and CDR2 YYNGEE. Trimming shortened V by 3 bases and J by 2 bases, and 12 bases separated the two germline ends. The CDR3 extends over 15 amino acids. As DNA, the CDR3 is TGTGCCAGCAGCGAGAGGGGGGTCACCTACAATGAGCAGTTCTTC. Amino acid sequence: CASSERGVTYNEQFF.

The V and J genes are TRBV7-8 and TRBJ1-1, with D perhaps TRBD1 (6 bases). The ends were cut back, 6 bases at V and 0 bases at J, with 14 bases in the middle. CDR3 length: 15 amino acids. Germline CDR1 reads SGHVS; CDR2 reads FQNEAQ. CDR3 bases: TGTGCCAGCAGGCTTATACAGGGATTGAACACTGAAGCTTTCTTT. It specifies CASRLIQGLNTEAFF.

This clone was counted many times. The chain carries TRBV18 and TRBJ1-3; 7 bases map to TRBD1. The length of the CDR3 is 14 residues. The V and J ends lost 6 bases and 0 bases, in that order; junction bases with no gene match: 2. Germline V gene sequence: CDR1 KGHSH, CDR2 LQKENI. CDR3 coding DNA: TGTGCCAGCTCGACAGGGAACTCTGGAAACACCATATATTTT. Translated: CASSTGNSGNTIYF.

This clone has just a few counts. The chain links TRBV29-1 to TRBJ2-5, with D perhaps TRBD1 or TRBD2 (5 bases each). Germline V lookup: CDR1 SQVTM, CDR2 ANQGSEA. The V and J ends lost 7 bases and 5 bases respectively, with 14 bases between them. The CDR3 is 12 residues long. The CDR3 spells CSAEGNSETQYF. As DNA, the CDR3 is TGCAGCGCTGAGGGGAATTCGGAGACCCAGTACTTC. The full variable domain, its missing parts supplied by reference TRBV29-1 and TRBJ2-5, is SAVISQKPSRDICQRGTSLTIQCQVDSQVTMMFWYRQQPGQSLTLIATANQGSEATYESGFVIDKFPISRPNLTFSTLTVSNMSPEDSSIYLCSAEGNSETQYFGPGTRLLVL.

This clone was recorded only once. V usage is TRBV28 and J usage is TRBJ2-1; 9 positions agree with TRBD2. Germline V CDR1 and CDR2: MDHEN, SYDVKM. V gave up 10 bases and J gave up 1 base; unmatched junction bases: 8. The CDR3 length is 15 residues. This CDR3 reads CATWRGRGSYNEQFF. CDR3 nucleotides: TGTGCCACATGGCGCGGGAGGGGGTCCTACAATGAGCAGTTCTTC.

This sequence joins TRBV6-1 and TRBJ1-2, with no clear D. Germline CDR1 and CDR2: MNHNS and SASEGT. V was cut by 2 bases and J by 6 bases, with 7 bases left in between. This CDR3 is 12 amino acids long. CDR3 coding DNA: TGTGCCAGCAGTGAATCTGGGAATGGCTACACCTTC. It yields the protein CASSESGNGYTF.

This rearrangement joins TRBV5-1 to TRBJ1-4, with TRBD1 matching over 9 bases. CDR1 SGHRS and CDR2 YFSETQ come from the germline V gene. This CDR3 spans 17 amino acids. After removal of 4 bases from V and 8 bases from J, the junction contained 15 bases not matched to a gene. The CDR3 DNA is TGCGCCAGCAGCCCCGGAACAGGGGGCTTAACCGGCGAAAAACTGTTTTTT. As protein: CASSPGTGGLTGEKLFF.

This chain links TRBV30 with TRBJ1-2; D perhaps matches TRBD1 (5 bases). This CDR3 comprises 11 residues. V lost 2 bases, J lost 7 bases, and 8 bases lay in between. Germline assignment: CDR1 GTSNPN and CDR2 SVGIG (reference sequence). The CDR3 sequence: CAWSLGGGYTF. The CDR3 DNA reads TGTGCCTGGAGTCTGGGGGGTGGCTACACCTTC.

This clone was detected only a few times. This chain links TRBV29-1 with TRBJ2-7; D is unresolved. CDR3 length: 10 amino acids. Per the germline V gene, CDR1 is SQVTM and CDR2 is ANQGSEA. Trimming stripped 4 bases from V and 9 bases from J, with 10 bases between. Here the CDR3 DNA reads TGCAGCGTTGCAGGAATAGCGCAGTACTTC. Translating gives CSVAGIAQYF.

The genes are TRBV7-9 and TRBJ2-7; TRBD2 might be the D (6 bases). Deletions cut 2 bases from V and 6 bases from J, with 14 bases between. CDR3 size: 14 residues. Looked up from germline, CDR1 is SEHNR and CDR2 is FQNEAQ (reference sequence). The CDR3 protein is CASSLNQQGGEQYF. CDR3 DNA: TGTGCCAGCAGCTTAAACCAGCAGGGAGGCGAGCAGTACTTC.

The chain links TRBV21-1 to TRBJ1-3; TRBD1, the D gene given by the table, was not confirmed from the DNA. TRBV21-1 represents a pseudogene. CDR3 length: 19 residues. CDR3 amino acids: CASSNVVGTTQFSGNTIYF. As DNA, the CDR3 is TGTGCCAGCAGCAATGTGGTGGGGACAACCCAGTTCTCTGGAAACACCATATATTTT.

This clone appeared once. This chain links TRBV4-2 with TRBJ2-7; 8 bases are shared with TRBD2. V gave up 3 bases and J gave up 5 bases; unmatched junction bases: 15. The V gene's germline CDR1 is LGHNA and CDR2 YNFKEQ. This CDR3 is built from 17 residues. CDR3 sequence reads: CASSHSAGGLGSHEQYF. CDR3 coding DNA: TGTGCCAGCAGCCATTCGGCGGGGGGACTAGGGAGCCACGAGCAGTACTTC.

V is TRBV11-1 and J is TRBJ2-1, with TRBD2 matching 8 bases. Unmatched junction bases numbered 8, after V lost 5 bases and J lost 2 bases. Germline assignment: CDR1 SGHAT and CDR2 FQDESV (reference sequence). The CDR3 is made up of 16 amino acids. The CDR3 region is CASSKLAAMAYNEQFF. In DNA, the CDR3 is TGTGCCAGCAGCAAACTAGCGGCGATGGCCTACAATGAGCAGTTCTTC.